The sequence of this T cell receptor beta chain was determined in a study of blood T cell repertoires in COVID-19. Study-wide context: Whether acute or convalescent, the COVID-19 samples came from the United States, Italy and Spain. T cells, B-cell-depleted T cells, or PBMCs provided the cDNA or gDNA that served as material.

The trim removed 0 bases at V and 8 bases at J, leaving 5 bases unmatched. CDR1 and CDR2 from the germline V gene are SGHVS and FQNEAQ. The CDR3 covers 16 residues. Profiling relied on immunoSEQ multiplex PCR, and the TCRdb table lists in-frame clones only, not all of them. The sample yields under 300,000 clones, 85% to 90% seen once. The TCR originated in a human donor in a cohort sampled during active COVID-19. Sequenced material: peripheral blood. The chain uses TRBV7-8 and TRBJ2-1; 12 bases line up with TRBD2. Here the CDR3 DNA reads TGTGCCAGCAGCTTAGCAGCTAGCGGGAGGGGGTATGAGCAGTTCTTC. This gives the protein CASSLAASGRGYEQFF.